Listed below are T cell receptor beta chains from one sample, sequenced in a study of beta chain features in type 1 diabetes. TCRdb keeps only in-frame clones here, not all; method: immunoSEQ multiplex PCR. This table holds fewer than 350,000 clones, approximately 8% found once. The material sequenced was central memory CD4+ T cells from blood. The receptors derive from a woman under 30 in good health. CDR3s leave out the opening cysteine and the closing phenylalanine or tryptophan.

V	CDR3
TRBV10-3	AISESTGEQPQH
TRBV7-3	ASSLTASGRAAPYNEQF
TRBV28	ASSLGDLAGRTQY
TRBV6-6	ASNQRGLLNTEAF
TRBV5-1	ASSLVRGAGSPLH
TRBV2	ASSAESGANVLT
TRBV9	ASSGWIGEDTQY
TRBV11-2	ASSPQSGGNQPQH
TRBV6-6	ASSPLQGVGYGYT
TRBV9	ASSDGGHPKDEQY
TRBV2	ASTTYNEQF
TRBV6-6	ASSSDLTGTGYT
TRBV4-2	ASSQADRVEYGYT
TRBV2	ASSSGIPRYNSPLH
TRBV30	AWGTGTVGYT
TRBV27	ASSSLLRANQPQH
TRBV5-1	ASSTRRTGNNEQF
TRBV6-5	ASSRQTSTDTQY
TRBV7-3	ASSPQALNEKLF
TRBV5-8	ASSYHRNPNYGYT
TRBV19	ASSIWPGTSNYGYT
TRBV7-2	ASSFIWDLKETQY
TRBV30	AWSGAAIDQPQH
TRBV7-8	ASSFYSQPQH
TRBV21-1	ASYFSGTSGKGEQF
TRBV7-2	ASSGQIAGEQF
TRBV11-2	ASSLVAGMETQY
TRBV19	ASSIAQQGSEQY
TRBV9	ASSPREKSYNEQF
TRBV5-4	ASSDAANEQF
TRBV7-3	ASSLTGVETEAF
TRBV27	ASSVRGVDNGYT
TRBV6-5	AAGRAGPTNEKLF
TRBV6-5	ASSGEGTDTQY
TRBV5-1	ASQDMATGELF
TRBV21-1	ASSKVFKRGLGDTQY
TRBV6-5	ASSYSGLADNEQF
TRBV5-4	ASSPGTAGANVLT
TRBV4-2	ASSSGRSPNEQF
TRBV7-6	ASSGQGYTGELF
TRBV11-3	ASSLDGNRGYGANVLT
TRBV15	ATSRGETENEKLF
TRBV7-3	ASSRTSGAYEQY
TRBV18	ASSPPGGRNEKLF
TRBV4-3	ASSQGSGRFGTGELF